Following are 24 T cell receptor beta chains from one sample sequenced in a study of T cells in tuberculosis. Time point given: new active TB diagnosis, blood taken before or within 7 days of starting treatment. Measured with immunoSEQ multiplex PCR; TCRdb has only the in-frame clones, and not every one. The sample has over 30,000 clones; 90% to 95% are singletons. The sample here was PBMCs, taken at tuberculosis diagnosis. These receptor sequences come from an adult with tuberculosis.

The rearrangement links TRBV28 to TRBJ2-1, with D perhaps TRBD2 (5 bases). The V end was cut by 3 bases, the J end by 5 bases, with 14 bases between. The length of the CDR3 is 15 residues. Germline V gene sequence: CDR1 MDHEN, CDR2 SYDVKM. CDR3 in amino acids: CASSFKLLGNNEQFF. For the CDR3, the DNA is TGTGCCAGCAGTTTTAAGTTACTCGGGAACAATGAGCAGTTCTTC.

Comment on this clone: The junction departs from the called germline gene at one end, perhaps through a read error. This specimen includes other DNA sequences encoding the same CDR3. CDR3 in amino acids: CASSLGGWESFRSGNTIYF. The CDR3 region has the DNA TGTGCTAGCAGCTTAGGGGGTTGGGAGTCCTTTCGCTCTGGAAACACCATATATTTT. The chain carries TRBV7-9 and TRBJ1-3; possibly TRBD1 for D (6 bases). Germline assignment: CDR1 SEHNR and CDR2 FQNEAQ (reference sequence). The CDR3 has 19 residues.

The V gene is TRBV5-1, the J gene TRBJ1-1; possible D gene TRBD1, 5 bases. V gave up 0 bases and J gave up 4 bases, with 13 bases separating them. Germline V gene lookup returns CDR1 SGHRS and CDR2 YFSETQ. The CDR3 extends over 15 amino acids. In nucleotides, the CDR3 is TGCGCCAGCAGCTTGGTGGGGGGAGGGGCCACTGAAGCTTTCTTT. This gives the protein CASSLVGGGATEAFF.

The V gene is TRBV6-1, the J gene TRBJ1-1; D unresolved. Germline CDR1 and CDR2: MNHNS and SASEGT. There are 13 residues in the CDR3. The V and J ends lost 6 bases and 0 bases respectively, with 8 bases between them. As DNA, the CDR3 is TGTGCCAGCAGCCCGGGAATGAACACTGAAGCTTTCTTT. Its translation: CASSPGMNTEAFF.

CDR3 bases: TGCAGCGTTTTTCAGGGCTCTGAAGCTTTCTTT. Translated, it gives CSVFQGSEAFF. This chain joins TRBV29-1 and TRBJ1-1, with D possibly being TRBD1 (5 bases). The length of the CDR3 is 11 residues. Germline V gene lookup returns CDR1 SQVTM and CDR2 ANQGSEA. Trimming took off 5 bases at V and 6 bases at J, with 10 bases between the two ends.

This clone came up a few times. V usage is TRBV5-4 and J usage is TRBJ2-5, with 14 bases identical to TRBD2. Trimming removed 4 bases from V and 2 bases from J; junction bases left unmatched: 4. This CDR3 comprises 16 residues. The germline V gene encodes CDR1 SGHNT and CDR2 YYREEE (reference sequence). For the CDR3, the DNA is TGTGCCAGCAGCGGAGGGACTAGCGGGAGACAAGAGACCCAGTACTTC. Protein product: CASSGGTSGRQETQYF.

The chain is built from TRBV2 and TRBJ1-4; D is perhaps TRBD1 (6 bases). V was shortened by 11 bases and J by 7 bases, with 17 bases between the two germline ends. The CDR3 extends over 13 amino acids. Germline-derived CDR1 and CDR2 are SNHLY and FYNNEI. CDR3 region: CALRGGAGEKLFF. The CDR3 DNA is TGTGCCCTAAGAGGGGGGGCCGGTGAAAAACTGTTTTTT.

The rearrangement uses TRBV4-1 and TRBJ2-3; perhaps TRBD2 as D (5 bases). Germline V gene sequence: CDR1 MGHRA, CDR2 YSYEKL. Trimming stripped 4 bases from V and 1 base from J, with 18 bases between. The CDR3 consists of 17 residues. CDR3 coding DNA: TGCGCCAGCAGCCGAGGACCAGGCGGGCCCGGCACAGATACGCAGTATTTT. This gives the protein CASSRGPGGPGTDTQYF.

The V call is TRBV7-8, the J call TRBJ1-2; D gene uncertain. Germline V gives CDR1 SGHVS, CDR2 FQNEAQ. The V end was cut by 3 bases, the J end by 3 bases, with 11 bases between. The CDR3 loop spans 14 amino acids. The CDR3 sequence is CASSLVEGYYGYTF. In DNA, the CDR3 is TGTGCCAGCAGCTTGGTGGAGGGTTACTATGGCTACACCTTC. Full variable domain (outside the CDR3, taken from reference TRBV7-8 and TRBJ1-2): GAGVSQSPRYKVAKRGQDVALRCDPISGHVSLFWYQQALGQGPEFLTYFQNEAQLDKSGLPSDRFFAERPEGSVSTLKIQRTQQEDSAVYLCASSLVEGYYGYTFGSGTRLTVV.

The chain recombines TRBV5-1 with TRBJ2-5, with D hard to call. The CDR3 totals 15 residues. V was cut by 3 bases and J by 4 bases, with 16 bases left in between. Germline assignment: CDR1 SGHRS and CDR2 YFSETQ. The CDR3, as DNA: TGCGCCAGCAGCTCTCGTTTGGGCTTGGGAGAGACCCAGTACTTC. This sequence encodes CASSSRLGLGETQYF.

V gene TRBV7-2 combines with J gene TRBJ1-3; D perhaps matches TRBD1 (5 bases). Germline CDR1 is SGHTA and CDR2 is FQGNSA. The CDR3 covers 16 residues. The V end lost 0 bases, the J end lost 0 bases, and 9 bases lay between the germline ends. The CDR3 DNA sequence: TGTGCCAGCAGCTTAGCACAGGCTTCCTCTGGAAACACCATATATTTT. The encoded protein is CASSLAQASSGNTIYF.

The chain employs TRBV28 and TRBJ1-1, with TRBD1 identical over 10 bases. Germline V gene data show CDR1 as MDHEN and CDR2 as SYDVKM. The CDR3 is made up of 14 amino acids. V lost 5 bases, J lost 10 bases, and 10 bases stayed unmatched. The CDR3 sequence: CASSPMGQGSGAFF. The CDR3 DNA sequence: TGTGCCAGCAGTCCCATGGGACAGGGGTCGGGAGCTTTCTTT.

The chain combines TRBV10-1 with TRBJ2-3, with 13 positions matching TRBD2. The germline V gene has CDR1 WNHNN and CDR2 SYGVQD (reference sequence). The CDR3 length is 17 residues. V shed 10 bases and J 1 base; nucleotides not matched to a gene: 11. CDR3 coding DNA: TGCGCCATCCATAGACTAGCGGGGGGTCGTCGCACAGATACGCAGTATTTT. It translates to CAIHRLAGGRRTDTQYF.

The chain is built from TRBV10-1 and TRBJ2-7, with 11 bases aligning to TRBD1. With V trimmed by 3 bases and J by 3 bases, 7 bases remained unmatched. The CDR3 totals 16 residues. Germline V gene lookup returns CDR1 WNHNN and CDR2 SYGVQD (reference sequence). The CDR3 sequence is CASSDPAGTGGYEQYF. The CDR3 DNA reads TGCGCCAGCAGTGACCCCGCCGGGACAGGGGGCTACGAGCAGTACTTC.

The chain joins TRBV6-1 to TRBJ2-7; D gene ambiguous. The CDR3 spans 14 residues. V lost 2 bases and J lost 2, with 10 bases in between. Per the germline V gene, CDR1 is MNHNS and CDR2 is SASEGT. The CDR3 is CASSERSGAYEQYF. The CDR3 nucleotides are TGTGCCAGCAGTGAACGGTCCGGTGCCTACGAGCAGTACTTC.

This rearrangement joins TRBV15 to TRBJ2-1; 7 bases are a match to TRBD1. Germline-derived CDR1 and CDR2 are LNHNV and YYDKDF (reference sequence). V was pared by 2 bases and J by 7 bases, with 2 bases of the junction left unmatched. CDR3 size: 13 residues. CDR3 in DNA: TGTGCCACCAGCAGACAACAGGGGAATGAGCAGTTCTTC. Protein sequence: CATSRQQGNEQFF.

The rearrangement links TRBV6-5 to TRBJ1-1; D uncertain. V was clipped by 4 bases and J by 1 base, with 7 bases between them. Germline CDR1 is MNHEY and CDR2 is SVGAGI. The CDR3 extends over 13 amino acids. In nucleotides, the CDR3 is TGTGCCAGCAGTTCCGGGAGGAACACTGAAGCTTTCTTT. This encodes CASSSGRNTEAFF.

The CDR3 reads CASSPRTSGVYNEQFF. In DNA form, the CDR3 reads TGTGCCAGTAGTCCAAGGACTAGCGGGGTATACAATGAGCAGTTCTTC. The chain is built from TRBV19 and TRBJ2-1, with 12 bases aligning to TRBD2. This CDR3 is 16 amino acids long. Germline CDR1 and CDR2: LNHDA and SQIVND (reference sequence). V was pared by 5 bases and J by 4 bases, with 6 bases of the junction left unmatched. Full variable domain (outside the CDR3, taken from reference TRBV19 and TRBJ2-1): DGGITQSPKYLFRKEGQNVTLSCEQNLNHDAMYWYRQDPGQGLRLIYYSQIVNDFQKGDIAEGYSVSREKKESFPLTVTSAQKNPTAFYLCASSPRTSGVYNEQFFGPGTRLTVL.

This chain links TRBV19 with TRBJ1-1, with D hard to call. The CDR3 is 14 amino acids. Germline V CDR1 and CDR2: LNHDA, SQIVND (reference sequence). V lost 4 bases and J 1 base, leaving 10 bases between the germline ends. CDR3 sequence reads: CASSRWQENTEAFF. In DNA, the CDR3 is TGTGCCAGTAGTAGATGGCAGGAGAACACTGAAGCTTTCTTT.

This clone has just a few counts. The gene calls are TRBV6-1 and TRBJ2-2, with 9 bases identical to TRBD2. V shed 2 bases and J 7 bases; nucleotides not matched to a gene: 8. The CDR3 has 16 residues. The germline gives CDR1 MNHNS, CDR2 SASEGT. CDR3 loop: CASSEKPSGTGGELFF. CDR3 nucleotides: TGTGCCAGCAGTGAAAAACCTAGCGGGACGGGCGGGGAGCTGTTTTTT.

The V call is TRBV29-1, the J call TRBJ2-1, with 7 bases lining up with TRBD2. The junction had 5 bases not matched to a gene; V was cut back by 4 bases and J by 5 bases. In germline, CDR1 is SQVTM, CDR2 ANQGSEA. This CDR3 contains 13 residues. The chain's CDR3 is CSVGEGRDNEQFF. The CDR3 nucleotides read TGCAGCGTTGGGGAGGGGAGGGACAATGAGCAGTTCTTC.

This clone turned up a few times. The rearrangement joins TRBV4-2 to TRBJ2-3; 9 bases fit TRBD2. V dropped 0 bases and J dropped 4; count of bases not matched to a gene: 5. This CDR3 contains 16 residues. The germline CDR1 and CDR2 sequences are LGHNA and YNFKEQ. CDR3 sequence: CASSQEWRGGPDTQYF. CDR3 nucleotide sequence: TGTGCCAGCAGCCAAGAGTGGCGGGGGGGCCCAGATACGCAGTATTTT.

This chain links TRBV9 with TRBJ2-3; 9 nucleotides agree with TRBD2. Germline loops: CDR1 SGDLS, CDR2 YYNGEE. This CDR3 spans 14 amino acids. The V and J ends lost 2 bases and 6 bases, in that order; junction bases with no gene match: 4. CDR3 coding DNA: TGTGCCAGCAGCGTTAGCGGGGGAATGGATACGCAGTATTTT. Translating gives CASSVSGGMDTQYF.

The genes are TRBV4-1 and TRBJ2-7; no definite D call. The CDR3 extends over 14 amino acids. V was shortened by 3 bases and J by 5 bases, with 14 bases between the two germline ends. The V gene's germline CDR1 is MGHRA and CDR2 YSYEKL. For the CDR3, the DNA is TGCGCCAGCAGCCAGGGCCTACACGTCGACGAGCAGTACTTC. Its translation is CASSQGLHVDEQYF.